The 14 T cell receptor beta chains reported below all come from one sample, sequenced in a study of blood T cell repertoires in COVID-19. Method: immunoSEQ multiplex PCR; TCRdb's copy keeps in-frame clones and lacks some. Altogether over 200,000 clones are present, about 87% being singletons, with the ten largest covering less than 1.5%. The sample consisted of PBMCs or T cells enriched from blood (not recorded which). All receptors derive from a man aged 25 to 40 who had recovered from COVID-19.

This clone occurred once. The chain recombines TRBV19 with TRBJ2-5; D might be TRBD2 (7 bases). The CDR3 has 13 residues. The germline V gene has CDR1 LNHDA and CDR2 SQIVND (reference sequence). Trimming took 3 bases from V and 4 from J, leaving 9 bases between them. The CDR3 is CASSIGGRETQYF. The DNA of the CDR3 is TGTGCCAGTAGTATCGGGGGGCGAGAGACCCAGTACTTC. Drawing the rest from reference TRBV19 and TRBJ2-5, the complete variable domain is DGGITQSPKYLFRKEGQNVTLSCEQNLNHDAMYWYRQDPGQGLRLIYYSQIVNDFQKGDIAEGYSVSREKKESFPLTVTSAQKNPTAFYLCASSIGGRETQYFGPGTRLLVL.

This clone showed up just once. The V and J genes are TRBV27 and TRBJ2-7, with D perhaps matching TRBD1 (7 bases). The CDR3 sequence is 17 residues long. Germline V lookup: CDR1 MNHEY, CDR2 SMNVEV (reference sequence). The germline V and J ends were trimmed by 2 bases and 0 bases, with 17 bases remaining between them. CDR3 sequence: CASSLQSRQGLSYEQYF. In nucleotides, the CDR3 is TGTGCCAGCAGTTTACAATCCAGACAGGGACTCTCCTACGAGCAGTACTTC.

The rearrangement links TRBV5-1 to TRBJ1-4, with D perhaps matching TRBD1 (5 bases). In germline, CDR1 is SGHRS, CDR2 YFSETQ. Deletions cut 1 base from V and 0 bases from J, with 13 bases between. The CDR3 is 17 amino acids. CDR3 residues: CASSLRGDRATNEKLFF. Written as DNA, the CDR3 is TGCGCCAGCAGCTTGCGGGGGGATCGGGCAACTAATGAAAAACTGTTTTTT.

The V gene is TRBV4-3, the J gene TRBJ2-1; TRBD2 aligns across 11 bases. The CDR3 covers 16 residues. The V and J ends lost 3 bases and 5 bases, in that order; junction bases with no gene match: 6. Germline loops: CDR1 LGHNA, CDR2 YSLEER. This chain's CDR3 is CASSQSLAGANNEQFF. The DNA for the CDR3 is TGCGCCAGCAGCCAGTCACTAGCGGGGGCCAACAATGAGCAGTTCTTC.

This chain uses TRBV28 with TRBJ2-7, with 7 nucleotides matching TRBD1. The CDR3 is 12 residues long. Germline values: CDR1 MDHEN, CDR2 SYDVKM. With 5 bases clipped from V and 3 bases from J, the junction kept 1 base outside the gene matches. The CDR3 here is CASSRDSYEQYF. CDR3 DNA: TGTGCCAGCAGTCGGGACAGCTACGAGCAGTACTTC.

The table lists this clone with a count of one. The chain combines TRBV11-3 with TRBJ2-3; the match to TRBD1 covers 10 bases. Germline V lookup: CDR1 SGHNT, CDR2 YENEEA. The CDR3 is 16 amino acids. Trimming took 1 base from V and 1 from J; bases not matched to a gene: 2. CDR3 protein: CASSLGGTGGTDTQYF. CDR3 nucleotides: TGTGCCAGCAGCTTAGGAGGGACAGGGGGCACAGATACGCAGTATTTT.

This clone was picked up a small number of times. This chain links TRBV19 with TRBJ2-1, with 12 bases aligning to TRBD2. Germline trimming cut 5 bases from V and 9 bases from J; bases unmatched to any gene: 11. This CDR3 spans 16 amino acids. Germline loops: CDR1 LNHDA, CDR2 SQIVND (reference sequence). The CDR3 region has the DNA TGTGCCAGTAGTCCGACGACTAGCGGGAGATCAGGTGAGCAGTTCTTC. It specifies CASSPTTSGRSGEQFF.

The chain uses TRBV28 and TRBJ2-5, with 10 nucleotides matching TRBD2. The CDR3 is made up of 16 amino acids. V lost 6 bases, J lost 2 bases, and 9 bases stayed unmatched. Germline CDR1 and CDR2: MDHEN and SYDVKM. DNA of the CDR3: TGTGCCAGCAGGTACCAGCGGGAGGGCCGACAAGAGACCCAGTACTTC. Protein sequence: CASRYQREGRQETQYF.

This clone was detected a few times. The chain uses TRBV18 and TRBJ2-5, with 7 bases that match TRBD1. CDR3 length: 15 residues. Germline-derived CDR1 and CDR2 are KGHSH and LQKENI. V gave up 2 bases and J gave up 5 bases; unmatched junction bases: 8. CDR3 region: CASSPEQGFVETQYF. In DNA form, the CDR3 reads TGTGCCAGCTCACCAGAACAGGGGTTTGTGGAGACCCAGTACTTC. Drawing the rest from reference TRBV18 and TRBJ2-5, the complete variable domain is NAGVMQNPRHLVRRRGQEARLRCSPMKGHSHVYWYRQLPEEGLKFMVYLQKENIIDESGMPKERFSAEFPKEGPSILRIQQVVRGDSAAYFCASSPEQGFVETQYFGPGTRLLVL.

The rearrangement joins TRBV5-4 to TRBJ1-2; D gene ambiguous. Germline CDR1 SGHNT, CDR2 YYREEE (reference sequence). V was pared by 2 bases and J by 3 bases, with 14 bases between. The CDR3 runs to 15 residues. Here the CDR3 DNA reads TGTGCCAGCAGCTTTGGTGGTGGCAGTTACTATGGCTACACCTTC. It yields the protein CASSFGGGSYYGYTF.

This clone was seen only a few times. The rearrangement uses TRBV19 and TRBJ2-7, with 11 bases identical to TRBD1. CDR1 and CDR2 from the germline V gene are LNHDA and SQIVND (reference sequence). This CDR3 comprises 15 residues. The V segment lost 8 bases and the J segment 7 bases; nucleotides outside the gene matches: 13. The CDR3 DNA sequence: TGTGCCAGTCGGGAGTCTAGGACAGGGGGCGGAGAGCAGTACTTC. This encodes CASRESRTGGGEQYF. Using reference TRBV19 and TRBJ2-7 for the parts outside the CDR3, the full variable domain is DGGITQSPKYLFRKEGQNVTLSCEQNLNHDAMYWYRQDPGQGLRLIYYSQIVNDFQKGDIAEGYSVSREKKESFPLTVTSAQKNPTAFYLCASRESRTGGGEQYFGPGTRLTVT.

CDR3 DNA sequence: TGTGCCAGCAGCTTAGTGTCAGGGGGCTTGGATGGCTACACCTTC. Translated: CASSLVSGGLDGYTF. The gene calls are TRBV7-2 and TRBJ1-2, with TRBD1 matching 8 bases. The germline V gene encodes CDR1 SGHTA and CDR2 FQGNSA. V dropped 1 base and J dropped 6; count of bases not matched to a gene: 7. The CDR3 contains 15 residues.

V is TRBV9 and J is TRBJ2-1; 8 nucleotides line up with TRBD1. Germline V gene lookup returns CDR1 SGDLS and CDR2 YYNGEE. This CDR3 has 15 amino acids. With 0 bases clipped from V and 6 bases from J, the junction kept 5 bases outside the gene matches. The CDR3 loop reads CASSVGQGKGNEQFF. The CDR3 region has the DNA TGTGCCAGCAGCGTAGGACAGGGGAAAGGCAATGAGCAGTTCTTC.

V usage is TRBV19 and J usage is TRBJ1-3; TRBD1 is a possible D gene (5 bases). V dropped 1 base and J dropped 3 bases, with 10 bases sitting between them. CDR3 length: 15 amino acids. Germline loops: CDR1 LNHDA, CDR2 SQIVND (reference sequence). The CDR3 is CASSIAGTLGNTIYF. The CDR3 region has the DNA TGTGCCAGTAGTATAGCCGGGACTCTTGGAAACACCATATATTTT.